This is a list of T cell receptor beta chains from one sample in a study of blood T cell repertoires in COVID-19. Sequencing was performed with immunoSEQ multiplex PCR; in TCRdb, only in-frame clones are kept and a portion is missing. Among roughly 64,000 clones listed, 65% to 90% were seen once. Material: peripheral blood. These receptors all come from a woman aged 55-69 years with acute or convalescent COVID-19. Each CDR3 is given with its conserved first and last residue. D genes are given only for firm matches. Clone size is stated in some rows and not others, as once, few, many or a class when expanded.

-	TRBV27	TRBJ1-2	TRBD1	CASSRISTGAYYGYTF	TGTGCCAGCAGTAGGATATCGACAGGGGCGTACTATGGCTACACCTTC
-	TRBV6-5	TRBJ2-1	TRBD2	CASSYQSGVNNEQFF	TGTGCCAGCAGTTACCAAAGCGGGGTAAACAATGAGCAGTTCTTC
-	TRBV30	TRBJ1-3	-	CAWRGMGLSGNTIYF	TGTGCCTGGAGGGGGATGGGACTCTCTGGAAACACCATATATTTT
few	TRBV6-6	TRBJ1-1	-	CASSPPVTSRDLRGTEAFF	TGTGCCAGCAGTCCCCCCGTCACGTCAAGGGACCTCCGGGGGACTGAAGCTTTCTTT
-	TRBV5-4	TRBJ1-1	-	CASSPFGEAAFF	TGTGCCAGCAGCCCCTTCGGGGAGGCAGCTTTCTTT
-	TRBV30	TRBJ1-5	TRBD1	CAWATGDNQPQHF	TGTGCCTGGGCTACAGGGGACAATCAGCCCCAGCATTTT
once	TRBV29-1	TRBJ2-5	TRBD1	CSVGGTGGRETQYF	TGCAGCGTTGGCGGGACAGGGGGGAGAGAGACCCAGTACTTC
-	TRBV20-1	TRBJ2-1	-	CSARKPGEQFF	TGCAGTGCTAGAAAGCCGGGTGAGCAGTTCTTC
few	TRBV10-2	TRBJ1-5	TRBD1	CARGTGTSNQPQHF	TGCGCCAGGGGGACAGGAACGAGCAATCAGCCCCAGCATTTT
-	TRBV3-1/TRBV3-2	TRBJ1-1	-	CASSFAGNGNTEAFF	TGTGCCAGCTCATTTGCAGGGAATGGGAACACTGAAGCTTTCTTT
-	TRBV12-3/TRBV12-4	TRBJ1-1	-	CASSYRGGTEAFF	TGTGCCAGCAGCTATAGAGGGGGCACTGAAGCTTTCTTT
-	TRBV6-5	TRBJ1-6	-	CASSWAGTGGSPLHF	TGTGCCAGCAGTTGGGCCGGGACCGGGGGTTCACCCCTCCACTTT
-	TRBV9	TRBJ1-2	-	CASSVGPGDGYTF	TGTGCCAGCAGCGTAGGGCCTGGAGATGGCTACACCTTC
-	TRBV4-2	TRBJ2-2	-	CASSQEAGRKTGELFF	TGTGCCAGCAGCCAAGAGGCGGGGAGGAAAACCGGGGAGCTGTTTTTT
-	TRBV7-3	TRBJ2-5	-	CASSRTGGETQYF	TGTGCCAGCAGCCGAACGGGGGGCGAGACCCAGTACTTC
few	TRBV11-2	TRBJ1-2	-	CASSLEPSLDYGYTF	TGTGCCAGCAGCTTAGAGCCTTCCTTAGACTATGGCTACACCTTC
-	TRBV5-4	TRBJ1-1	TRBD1	CASSTGQGDTEAFF	TGTGCCAGCAGCACGGGACAGGGAGACACTGAAGCTTTCTTT
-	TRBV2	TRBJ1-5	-	CASSEAPGRYQPQHF	TGTGCCAGCAGTGAAGCCCCAGGTCGATATCAGCCCCAGCATTTT
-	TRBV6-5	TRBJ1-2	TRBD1	CASSNRQGSGGYTF	TGTGCCAGCAGCAACCGACAGGGGAGTGGTGGCTACACCTTC
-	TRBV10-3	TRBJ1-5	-	CAISENRSNQPQHF	TGTGCCATCAGTGAGAACAGGAGCAATCAGCCCCAGCATTTT
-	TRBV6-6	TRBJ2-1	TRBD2	CASSRYPQRGFSYNEQFF	TGTGCCAGCAGCCGATACCCACAGCGGGGGTTCTCCTACAATGAGCAGTTCTTC
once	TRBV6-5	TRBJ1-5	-	CASSEGGAGNQPQHF	TGTGCCAGCTCCGAGGGGGGGGCGGGCAATCAGCCCCAGCATTTT
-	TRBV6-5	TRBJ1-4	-	CASSSTYGTVDEKLFF	TGTGCCAGCAGTTCTACCTACGGCACAGTAGATGAAAAACTGTTTTTT
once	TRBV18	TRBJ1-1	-	CASSRDSGAEAFF	TGTGCCAGCTCACGAGACAGTGGGGCTGAAGCTTTCTTT
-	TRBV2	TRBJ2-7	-	CASSDSYEQYF	TGTGCCAGCAGTGACAGCTACGAGCAGTACTTC
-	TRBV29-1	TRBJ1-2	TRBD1	CSVEGQGAGYGYTF	TGCAGCGTTGAGGGACAGGGGGCGGGCTATGGCTACACCTTC
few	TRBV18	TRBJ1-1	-	CASSEGPYMNTEAFF	TGTGCCAGCTCGGAGGGACCTTACATGAACACTGAAGCTTTCTTT
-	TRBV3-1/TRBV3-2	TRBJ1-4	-	CASSQPTPGRAPEKLFF	TGTGCCAGCAGCCAACCGACCCCGGGCAGGGCTCCCGAAAAACTGTTTTTT
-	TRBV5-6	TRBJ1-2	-	CASSLGEYGYTF	TGTGCCAGCAGCTTGGGGGAGTATGGCTACACCTTC
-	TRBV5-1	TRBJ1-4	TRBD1	CASSASGTGLEKLFF	TGCGCCAGCAGCGCCTCCGGGACAGGGTTGGAAAAACTGTTTTTT
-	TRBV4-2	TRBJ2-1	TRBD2	CASSVSGGSDNEQFF	TGTGCCAGCAGCGTTAGCGGGGGTAGCGACAATGAGCAGTTCTTC
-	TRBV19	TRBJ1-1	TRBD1	CASKRGTDHTEAFF	TGTGCCAGTAAACGGGGGACAGACCACACTGAAGCTTTCTTT
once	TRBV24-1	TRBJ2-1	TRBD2	CATSDSQGLAGNEQFF	TGTGCCACCAGTGATTCTCAAGGACTAGCGGGGAATGAGCAGTTCTTC
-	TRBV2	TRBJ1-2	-	CASLTVKNYGYTF	TGTGCCAGCCTGACAGTTAAAAACTATGGCTACACCTTC
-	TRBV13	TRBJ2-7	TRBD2	CASSIRGGSSYEQYF	TGTGCCAGCAGCATCCGCGGGGGGAGCTCCTACGAGCAGTACTTC
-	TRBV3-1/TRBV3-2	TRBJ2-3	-	CASSPSELAPDTQYF	TGTGCCAGCAGCCCTTCGGAACTAGCACCGGATACGCAGTATTTT
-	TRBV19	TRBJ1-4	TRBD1	CASSMWTGFNEKLFF	TGTGCCAGTAGTATGTGGACAGGTTTTAATGAAAAACTGTTTTTT
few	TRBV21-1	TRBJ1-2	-	CASSAPREGLNYGYTF	TGTGCCAGCAGCGCCCCTCGGGAGGGCCTTAACTATGGCTACACCTTC
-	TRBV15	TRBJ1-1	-	CATSNEGNTEAFF	TGTGCCACCAGCAACGAGGGGAACACTGAAGCTTTCTTT
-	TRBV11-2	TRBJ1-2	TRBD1	CASSYTGGAGYTF	TGTGCCAGCAGTTATACAGGGGGTGCTGGCTACACCTTC
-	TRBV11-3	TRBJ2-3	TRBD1	CASSPRTGGVADTQYF	TGTGCCAGCAGCCCAAGGACAGGGGGCGTCGCAGATACGCAGTATTTT
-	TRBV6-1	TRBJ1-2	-	CASSEVWGQDYGYTF	TGTGCCAGCAGTGAAGTATGGGGGCAGGACTATGGCTACACCTTC
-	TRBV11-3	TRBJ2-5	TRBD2	CASSQTGGGQETQYF	TGTGCCAGCAGCCAAACCGGGGGGGGCCAAGAGACCCAGTACTTC
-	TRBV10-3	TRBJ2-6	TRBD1	CAIWDRGAGANVLTF	TGTGCCATCTGGGACAGGGGAGCTGGGGCCAACGTCCTGACTTTC
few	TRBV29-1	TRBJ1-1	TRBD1	CSVRGQGITEAFF	TGCAGCGTAAGGGGACAGGGAATCACTGAAGCTTTCTTT
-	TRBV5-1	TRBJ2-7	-	CASSLTILSSYEQYF	TGCGCCAGCAGCCTGACTATCTTGAGCTCCTACGAGCAGTACTTC
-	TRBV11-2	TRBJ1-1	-	CASSLVRGPEAFF	TGTGCCAGCAGCTTAGTAAGGGGTCCTGAAGCTTTCTTT
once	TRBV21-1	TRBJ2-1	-	CASSARASGDYNEQFF	TGTGCCAGCAGCGCCCGGGCTAGCGGGGACTACAATGAGCAGTTCTTC
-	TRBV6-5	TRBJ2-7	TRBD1	CASYRTGGYEQYF	TGTGCCAGTTATAGGACAGGGGGCTACGAGCAGTACTTC
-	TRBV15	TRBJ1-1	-	CATSRDRGFTEAFF	TGTGCCACCAGCAGAGATCGAGGGTTTACTGAAGCTTTCTTT
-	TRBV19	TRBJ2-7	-	CASSIRARTYEQYF	TGTGCCAGTAGTATCCGTGCCAGGACCTACGAGCAGTACTTC
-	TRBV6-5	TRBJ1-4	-	CAITAATNEKLFF	TGTGCCATAACAGCAGCAACTAATGAAAAACTGTTTTTT
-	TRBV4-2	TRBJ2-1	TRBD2	CASSQEWLAGYNEQFF	TGTGCCAGCAGCCAAGAATGGCTAGCGGGGTACAATGAGCAGTTCTTC
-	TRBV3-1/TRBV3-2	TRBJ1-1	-	CASSYGTLNTEAFF	TGTGCCAGCAGCTATGGGACTTTGAACACTGAAGCTTTCTTT
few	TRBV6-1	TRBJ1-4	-	CASSETAGTNEKLFF	TGTGCCAGCAGTGAAACCGCGGGAACTAATGAAAAACTGTTTTTT
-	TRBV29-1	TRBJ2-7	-	CSVLGDMYSSYEQYF	TGCAGCGTTCTGGGGGACATGTATAGCTCCTACGAGCAGTACTTC
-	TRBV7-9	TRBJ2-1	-	CASSLINSDSGLNYNEQFF	TGTGCCAGCAGCTTAATAAATTCAGATTCCGGACTTAACTACAATGAGCAGTTCTTC
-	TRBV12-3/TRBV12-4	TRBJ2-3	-	CASSYHRTDTQYF	TGTGCCAGCAGTTACCACAGGACAGATACGCAGTATTTT